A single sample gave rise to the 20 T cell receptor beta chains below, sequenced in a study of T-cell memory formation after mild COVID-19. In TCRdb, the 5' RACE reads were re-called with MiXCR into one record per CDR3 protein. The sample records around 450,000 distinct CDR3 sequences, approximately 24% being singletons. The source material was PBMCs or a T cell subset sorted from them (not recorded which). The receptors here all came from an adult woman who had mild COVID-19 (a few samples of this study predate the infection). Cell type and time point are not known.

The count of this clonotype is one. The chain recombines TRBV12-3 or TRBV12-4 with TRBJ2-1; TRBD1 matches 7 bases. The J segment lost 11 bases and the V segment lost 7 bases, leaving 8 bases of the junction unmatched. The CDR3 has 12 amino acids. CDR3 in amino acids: CASILSQGKQFF. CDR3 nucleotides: TGTGCCAGCATTCTCTCACAGGGGAAGCAGTTCTTC.

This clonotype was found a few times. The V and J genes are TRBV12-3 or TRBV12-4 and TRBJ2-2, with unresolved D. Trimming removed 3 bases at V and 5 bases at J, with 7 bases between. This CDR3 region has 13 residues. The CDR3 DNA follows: TGTGCCAGCAGTTTTATACGGACCGGGGAGCTGTTTTTT. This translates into CASSFIRTGELFF.

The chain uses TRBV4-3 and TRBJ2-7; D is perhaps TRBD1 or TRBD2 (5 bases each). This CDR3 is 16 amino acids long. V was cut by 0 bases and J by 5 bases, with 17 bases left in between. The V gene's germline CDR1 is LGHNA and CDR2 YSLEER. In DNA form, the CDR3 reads TGCGCCAGCAGCCAAGAGATGGGACGTGGTTACGACGAGCAGTACTTC. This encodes CASSQEMGRGYDEQYF.

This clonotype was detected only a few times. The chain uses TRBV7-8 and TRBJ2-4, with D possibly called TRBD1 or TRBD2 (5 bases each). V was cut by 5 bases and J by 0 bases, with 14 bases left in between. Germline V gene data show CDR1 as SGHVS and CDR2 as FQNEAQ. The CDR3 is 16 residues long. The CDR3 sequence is CASSRDRVLAKNIQYF. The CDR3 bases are TGTGCCAGCAGCCGGGACCGTGTCCTAGCCAAAAACATTCAGTACTTC.

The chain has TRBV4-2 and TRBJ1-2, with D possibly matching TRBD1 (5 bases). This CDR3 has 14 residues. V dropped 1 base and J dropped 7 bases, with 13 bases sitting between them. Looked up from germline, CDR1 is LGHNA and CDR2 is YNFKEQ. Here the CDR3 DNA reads TGTGCCAGCAGCCAAGTGGAGGCAGGGCTTGGCTACACCTTC. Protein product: CASSQVEAGLGYTF.

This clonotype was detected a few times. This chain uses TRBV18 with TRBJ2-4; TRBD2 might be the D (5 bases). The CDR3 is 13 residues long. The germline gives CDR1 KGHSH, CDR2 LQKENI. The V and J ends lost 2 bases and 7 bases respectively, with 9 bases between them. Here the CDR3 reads CASSPGRGNIQYF. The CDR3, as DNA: TGTGCCAGCTCACCAGGCAGAGGGAACATTCAGTACTTC.

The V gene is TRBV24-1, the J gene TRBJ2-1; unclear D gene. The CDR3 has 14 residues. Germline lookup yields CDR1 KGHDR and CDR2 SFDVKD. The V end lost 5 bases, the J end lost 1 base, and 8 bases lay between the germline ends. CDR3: CATSVQGSYNEQFF. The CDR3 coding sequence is TGTGCCACCAGTGTCCAAGGGTCCTACAATGAGCAGTTCTTC.

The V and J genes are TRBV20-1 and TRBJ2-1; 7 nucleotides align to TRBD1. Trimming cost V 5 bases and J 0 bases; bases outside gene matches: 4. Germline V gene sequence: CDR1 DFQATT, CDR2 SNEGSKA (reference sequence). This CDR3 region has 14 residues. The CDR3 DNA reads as TGCAGTGCTCCGACAGGGAGCTCCTACAATGAGCAGTTCTTC. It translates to CSAPTGSSYNEQFF.

The CDR3 DNA reads TGTGCCAGCAGCTTAACCGGATTTAGCAATCAGCCCCAGCATTTT. Translated, it gives CASSLTGFSNQPQHF. V usage is TRBV7-2 and J usage is TRBJ1-5; D not resolved. Trimming pared 2 bases from V and 0 bases from J, leaving 8 bases between. Germline V CDR1 and CDR2: SGHTA, FQGNSA. This CDR3 has 15 amino acids. The full variable domain, its missing parts supplied by reference TRBV7-2 and TRBJ1-5, is GAGVSQSPSNKVTEKGKDVELRCDPISGHTALYWYRQSLGQGLEFLIYFQGNSAPDKSGLPSDRFSAERTGGSVSTLTIQRTQQEDSAVYLCASSLTGFSNQPQHFGDGTRLSIL.

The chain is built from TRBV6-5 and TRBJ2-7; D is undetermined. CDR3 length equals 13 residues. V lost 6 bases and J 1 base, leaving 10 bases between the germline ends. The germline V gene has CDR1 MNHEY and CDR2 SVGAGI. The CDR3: CASSNTRSYEQYF. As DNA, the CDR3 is TGTGCCAGCAGCAACACCAGGTCCTACGAGCAGTACTTC.

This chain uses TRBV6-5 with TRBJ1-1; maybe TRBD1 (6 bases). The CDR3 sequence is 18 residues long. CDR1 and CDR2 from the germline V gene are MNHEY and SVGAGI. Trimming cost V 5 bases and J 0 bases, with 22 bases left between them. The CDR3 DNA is TGTGCCAGCAGTACGGGCACAGGGATTTACCTCATGAACACTGAAGCTTTCTTT. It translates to CASSTGTGIYLMNTEAFF.

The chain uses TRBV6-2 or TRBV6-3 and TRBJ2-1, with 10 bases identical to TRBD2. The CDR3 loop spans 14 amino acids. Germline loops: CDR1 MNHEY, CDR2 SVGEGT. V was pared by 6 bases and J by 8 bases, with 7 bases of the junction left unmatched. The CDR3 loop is CASREREGFDEQFF. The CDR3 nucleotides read TGTGCCAGCAGGGAGCGGGAGGGATTCGATGAGCAGTTCTTC.

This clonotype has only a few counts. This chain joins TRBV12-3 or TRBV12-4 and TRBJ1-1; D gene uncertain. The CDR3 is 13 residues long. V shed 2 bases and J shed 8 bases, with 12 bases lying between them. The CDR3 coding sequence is TGTGCCAGCAGTTTATCTCGGAAAGGGGAAGCTTTCTTT. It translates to CASSLSRKGEAFF.

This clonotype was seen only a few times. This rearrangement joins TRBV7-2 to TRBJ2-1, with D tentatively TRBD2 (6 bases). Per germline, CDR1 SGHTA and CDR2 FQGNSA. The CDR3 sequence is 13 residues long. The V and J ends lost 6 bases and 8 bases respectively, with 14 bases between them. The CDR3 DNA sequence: TGTGCCAGCAGGAAGGGGACTGTCGATGAGCAGTTCTTC. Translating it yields CASRKGTVDEQFF.

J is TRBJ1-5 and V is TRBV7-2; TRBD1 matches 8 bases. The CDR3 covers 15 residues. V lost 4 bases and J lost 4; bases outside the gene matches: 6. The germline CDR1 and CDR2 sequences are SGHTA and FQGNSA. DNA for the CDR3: TGTGCCAGCAGCTCGCGGACAGGGAATAATCAGCCCCAGCATTTT. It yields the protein CASSSRTGNNQPQHF. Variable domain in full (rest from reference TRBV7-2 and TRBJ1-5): GAGVSQSPSNKVTEKGKDVELRCDPISGHTALYWYRQSLGQGLEFLIYFQGNSAPDKSGLPSDRFSAERTGGSVSTLTIQRTQQEDSAVYLCASSSRTGNNQPQHFGDGTRLSIL.

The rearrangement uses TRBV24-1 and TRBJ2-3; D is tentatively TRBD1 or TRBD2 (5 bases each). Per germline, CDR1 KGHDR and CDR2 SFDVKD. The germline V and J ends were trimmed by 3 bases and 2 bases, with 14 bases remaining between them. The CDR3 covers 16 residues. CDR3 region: CATSDLEMGDTDTQYF. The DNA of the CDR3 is TGTGCCACCAGTGATCTTGAAATGGGGGACACAGATACGCAGTATTTT.

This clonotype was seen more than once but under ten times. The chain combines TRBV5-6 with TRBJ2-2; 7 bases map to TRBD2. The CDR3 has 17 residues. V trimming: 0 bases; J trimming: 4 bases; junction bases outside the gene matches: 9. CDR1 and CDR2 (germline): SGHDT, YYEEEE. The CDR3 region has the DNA TGTGCCAGCAGCTTGGTCCCTAGCGGTGCTGTCACCGGGGAGCTGTTTTTT. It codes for CASSLVPSGAVTGELFF.

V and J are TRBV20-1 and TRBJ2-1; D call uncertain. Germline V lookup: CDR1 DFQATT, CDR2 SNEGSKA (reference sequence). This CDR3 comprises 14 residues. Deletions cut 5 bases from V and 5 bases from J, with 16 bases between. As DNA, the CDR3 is TGCAGTGCTGTCACGGAGCGAGACAACAATGAGCAGTTCTTC. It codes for CSAVTERDNNEQFF.

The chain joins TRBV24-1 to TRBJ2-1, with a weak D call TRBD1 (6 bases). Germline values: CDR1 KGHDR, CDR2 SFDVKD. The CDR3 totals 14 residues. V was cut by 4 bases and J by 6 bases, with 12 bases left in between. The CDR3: CATSEPGTINEQFF. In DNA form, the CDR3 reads TGTGCCACCAGTGAACCGGGGACAATCAATGAGCAGTTCTTC.

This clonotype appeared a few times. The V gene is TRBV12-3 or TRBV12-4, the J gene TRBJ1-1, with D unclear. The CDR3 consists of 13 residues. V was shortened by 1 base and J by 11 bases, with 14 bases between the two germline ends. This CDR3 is CASSLDPFPRAFF. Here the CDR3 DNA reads TGTGCCAGCAGTTTAGACCCTTTCCCGCGGGCTTTCTTT.